The rows below give T cell receptor beta chains drawn from one sample of a study of T cell repertoires in cytomegalovirus infection. One entry per CDR3 protein, called by TCRdb with MiXCR from the reads. The sample lists approximately 600,000 distinct CDR3 sequences, about 39% occurring once. Their cognate antigens are unknown. Sequences were derived from cultured PBMCs, sampled from culture after CMV antigen stimulation. These receptors came from a human donor in good health (CMV status not recorded). Some clones in this sample may be carry-over from other donors' samples. Both conserved end residues are part of each CDR3. The order of the fields is D gene, J gene, V gene, clone size, CDR3 protein, CDR3 DNA. D genes are given only for firm matches. Clone size is given for some rows only: seen once, a few or many times, or a class if the clone is expanded.

TRBD1,TRBJ1-2,TRBV12-3/TRBV12-4,.,CASSSFGTGTYGYTF,TGTGCCAGCAGTTCATTTGGGACAGGGACCTATGGCTACACCTTC
.,TRBJ1-3,TRBV6-8,.,CASSSTAGNTIYF,TGTGCCAGCAGTTCTACGGCTGGAAACACCATATATTTT
TRBD1,TRBJ1-5,TRBV27,.,CASSSQGAVANQPQHF,TGTGCCAGCAGCTCACAGGGGGCAGTGGCCAATCAGCCCCAGCATTTT
TRBD1,TRBJ2-7,TRBV20-1,.,CSAEGQADYEQYF,TGCAGTGCTGAGGGACAGGCAGACTACGAGCAGTACTTC
TRBD2,TRBJ2-1,TRBV10-3,.,CAISVAVAGVGNEQFF,TGTGCCATCAGTGTAGCCGTGGCGGGAGTCGGGAATGAGCAGTTCTTC
TRBD1,TRBJ2-5,TRBV20-1,.,CSVLTGGLDQETQYF,TGCAGTGTCTTGACAGGGGGACTTGACCAAGAGACCCAGTACTTC
.,TRBJ2-3,TRBV5-1,few,CASSLDGGRWTDTQYF,TGCGCCAGCAGCTTGGATGGGGGACGCTGGACAGATACGCAGTATTTT
.,TRBJ1-2,TRBV7-2,few,CASSSVGSLGDGYTF,TGTGCCAGCAGCAGTGTCGGGTCGTTGGGTGATGGCTACACCTTC
.,TRBJ2-5,TRBV12-3/TRBV12-4,.,CASRGGETQYF,TGTGCCAGCAGGGGGGGAGAGACCCAGTACTTC
TRBD1,TRBJ1-5,TRBV11-3,many,CASSPDRAVQPQHF,TGTGCCAGCAGCCCGGACAGGGCTGTTCAGCCCCAGCATTTT
TRBD1,TRBJ2-5,TRBV12-3/TRBV12-4,few,CASSQTGRETQYF,TGTGCCAGCAGTCAGACAGGGCGGGAGACCCAGTACTTC
.,TRBJ2-3,TRBV7-2,.,CASSLVGGTQNF,TGTGCCAGCAGCTTAGTGGGGGGTACGCAGAATTTT
TRBD1,TRBJ2-5,TRBV19,once,CASSMLDRAETQYF,TGTGCCAGTAGTATGCTGGACAGGGCGGAGACCCAGTACTTC
TRBD1,TRBJ1-5,TRBV7-6,.,CASRLRPMVTGDQPQHF,TGTGCCAGCAGGCTTAGACCTATGGTGACAGGGGATCAGCCCCAGCATTTT
.,TRBJ2-6,TRBV5-1,.,CASSLDRNSGANVLTF,TGCGCCAGCAGCTTGGACAGGAACTCTGGGGCCAACGTCCTGACTTTC
.,TRBJ1-6,TRBV10-3,.,CAISARTTVQSPLHF,TGTGCCATCAGTGCGAGAACAACAGTTCAGTCACCCCTCCACTTT
.,TRBJ2-7,TRBV6-1,.,CASSRPYEQYF,TGTGCCAGCAGTCGACCCTACGAGCAGTACTTC
.,TRBJ1-1,TRBV12-3/TRBV12-4,.,CASSKNPGVDTEAFF,TGTGCCAGCAGTAAAAACCCTGGGGTGGACACTGAAGCTTTCTTT
TRBD1,TRBJ2-3,TRBV7-9,once,CASSLVWGTDTDTQYF,TGTGCCAGCAGCTTAGTTTGGGGGACAGACACAGATACGCAGTATTTT
TRBD1,TRBJ1-4,TRBV6-2/TRBV6-3,few,CASNRQGNEKLFF,TGTGCCAGCAACCGACAGGGCAATGAAAAACTGTTTTTT
TRBD2,TRBJ2-1,TRBV7-6,few,CASSTGTSGGARGNEQFF,TGTGCCAGCAGCACAGGGACTAGCGGGGGGGCCAGGGGCAATGAGCAGTTCTTC
TRBD1,TRBJ1-4,TRBV5-4,.,CASSADRLTTNEKLFF,TGTGCCAGCAGCGCGGACAGGTTGACAACTAATGAAAAACTGTTTTTT
TRBD2,TRBJ2-4,TRBV7-2,few,CASSFGVAGRLAKNIQYF,TGTGCCAGCAGCTTTGGGGTAGCGGGTAGGCTAGCCAAAAACATTCAGTACTTC